The TCR beta chain described here comes from a study of T-cell memory formation after mild COVID-19. Notes on the study in general: Those CD4+ clones that contracted were mainly in CM and EM (CD8+ ones in EMRA).

One entry per CDR3 protein, called by TCRdb with MiXCR from the 5' RACE reads. Among 400,000 to 500,000 distinct CDR3 sequences listed, around 20% were seen once. The V and J ends lost 5 bases and 4 bases respectively, with 5 bases between them. The CDR3 spans 12 residues. From germline, CDR1 is KGHDR and CDR2 SFDVKD. This clonotype has more than one count but fewer than ten. The antigen remains undetermined. This TCR was recovered from an adult woman who had mild COVID-19 (a few samples of this study predate the infection). Cell type and time point are not known. The sequencing input was PBMCs or a T cell subset sorted from them (not recorded which). The J gene is TRBJ2-1, the V gene TRBV24-1; D gene uncertain. DNA for the CDR3: TGTGCCACCAGTGGATATTACAATGAGCAGTTCTTC. Translating it yields CATSGYYNEQFF.